This T cell receptor (beta chain) was sequenced during a study of cytotoxic CD8 clonotypes in ibrutinib-treated CLL. About the study: Following treatment for a median roughly 13 months, range 6 to 36, response samples were then taken. Study outcomes and limitations: Sustained-remission and progressing patients had different sampling times.

From germline, CDR1 is MDHEN and CDR2 SYDVKM. CDR3 size: 14 residues. The V and J ends lost 4 bases and 3 bases, in that order; junction bases with no gene match: 4. Assay used: immunoSEQ multiplex PCR; TCRdb lists only in-frame clones, some missing. The repertoire holds 50,000 or so clones, approximately 87% seen once, with roughly 20% in the top ten. Worth noting for this clone: Its antigen is currently unknown.

The sequencing here drew on PBMCs, taken after 24 months of ibrutinib treatment. The rearrangement uses TRBV28 and TRBJ2-3, with TRBD2 identical over 7 bases. The source is a human donor with chronic lymphocytic leukemia. The DNA of the CDR3 is TGTGCCAGCAGTTCCCCGGGAGGAACAGATACGCAGTATTTT. Its translation: CASSSPGGTDTQYF.